This TCR beta chain was recovered during a study of shared clonotypes between healthy human individuals. This clone was detected only a few times. The test was conducted at deep level. Profiling relied on immunoSEQ multiplex PCR, and the TCRdb table lists in-frame clones only, not all of them. This table has around 1,100,000 clones, 77% appearing once. The CDR3 consists of 14 residues. V usage is TRBV21-1 and J usage is TRBJ2-7; the table's D gene call, TRBD2, was not cross checked with the DNA. TRBV21-1 is reported as a pseudogene. The sequencing sample was made of memory CD4+ T cells from PBMCs. Subset: CD45RA-negative fraction. The sequence was collected from a man between 18 and 29 years old in good health. Some clones in this sample may be carry-over from other donors' samples. CDR3 nucleotide sequence: TGTGCCAGCAGCAGAGAATGTGGTTCCTGCGAGCAGTACTTC. Translating it yields CASSRECGSCEQYF.